This paragraph covers one T cell receptor (beta chain) sequence. Its antigen is still unknown. This entry belongs to a study of Ad26.COV2.S vaccination and SARS-CoV-2 variants. Specified treatment: some 19 received Ad26.COV2.S at low or high dose, single or two shots; five or six received placebo; per-sample allocation not given. Samples analyzed were those drawn on day 63 after the first vaccine or placebo injection. The protocol was immunoSEQ multiplex PCR, while the TCRdb copy is restricted to in-frame clones and leaves out a portion. The sample yields approximately 480,000 clones, around 85% seen once. The length of the CDR3 is 15 residues. In germline, CDR1 is SGDLS, CDR2 YYNGEE. V shed 1 base, J shed 0 bases, and the junction held 3 bases outside the gene matches. Study-wide points: While placebo recipients had lower spike-specific TCR breadth, vaccine recipients had more.

The sequencing used peripheral blood, collected in a trial of Ad26.COV2.S vaccine versus placebo. This chain connects TRBV9 to TRBJ1-1; 7 positions agree with TRBD1. This TCR derives from a person aged 18-65 years who received the Ad26.COV2.S COVID-19 vaccine or a placebo. The CDR3 spells CASSVQGQMNTEAFF. Here the CDR3 DNA reads TGTGCCAGCAGCGTACAGGGACAGATGAACACTGAAGCTTTCTTT.